What follows is one T cell receptor (beta chain) and its context. The entry originates in a study of blood T cell repertoires in COVID-19. At the level of the study: PBMCs, B-cell-depleted T cells, or T cells were the source of the cDNA or gDNA that made up the material.

CDR3 length equals 15 residues. The junction had 11 bases not matched to a gene; V was cut back by 5 bases and J by 8 bases. CDR1 is LNHDA, CDR2 SQIVND, per germline (reference sequence). Enrolled through a virtual design, the participants were between about 18 and 100 years of age and came from 24 US areas. Donors of Cohort 3 who recovered were those that had two negative PCRs, clearance, or symptom resolution. Methods used by the authors: Quantification of nucleated cells was approximated via reference gene primer amplification. Libraries were prepared by immunoSEQ multiplex PCR; TCRdb keeps only in-frame clonotypes and omits some of them. That table supplies the V and J calls and clone size; D and trimming were determined from the DNA. This sample has 150,000 to 180,000 clones, with around four fifths found just once.

The sequencing input was PBMCs or T cells enriched from blood (not recorded which). V is TRBV19 and J is TRBJ1-2, with TRBD1 matching over 10 bases. The source of this sequence is a man aged 50 or older who had recovered from COVID-19. The CDR3 nucleotides are TGTGCCAGTAGTCTCAAGGACAGGGGGGGTCGGGGCTACACCTTC. Its protein is CASSLKDRGGRGYTF.